These T cell receptor beta chains were read from a single sample in a study of T cells in Graves' hyperthyroidism and ophthalmopathy. TCRdb ran MiXCR on the multiplex PCR reads and lists one entry per CDR3 protein. The data contain about 350,000 distinct CDR3 sequences, around 13% of them seen just once; the ten biggest clones take up 20% to 25%. Sequencing input: blood. All receptors derive from a woman under 40 with Graves' hyperthyroidism. The CDR3 runs from the conserved cysteine through the conserved F or W. A D gene is named only where the DNA matches it firmly. Expanded clones are given a class, and other clones once, few, many or no size at all.

d_gene: TRBD1; abundance: NA; j_gene: TRBJ2-7; v_gene: TRBV6-1; CDR3nt: TGTGCCAGCAGAGCCCCCGGGACAGGGCAATACGAGCAGTACTTC; CDR3aa: CASRAPGTGQYEQYF
d_gene: NA; abundance: few; j_gene: TRBJ2-7; v_gene: TRBV27; CDR3nt: TGTGCCAGCAGCCACGGGAAGGAGCAGTACTTC; CDR3aa: CASSHGKEQYF
d_gene: NA; abundance: many; j_gene: TRBJ1-1; v_gene: TRBV20-1; CDR3nt: TGCAGTGCTCGGGAAGGAGGGTATGCCAGGAACACTGAAGCTTTCTTT; CDR3aa: CSAREGGYARNTEAFF
d_gene: NA; abundance: NA; j_gene: TRBJ2-5; v_gene: TRBV6-6; CDR3nt: TGTGCCAGCAGTTACTCGCCGGCGCGGCGTCAAGAGACCCAGTACTTC; CDR3aa: CASSYSPARRQETQYF
d_gene: NA; abundance: few; j_gene: TRBJ2-1; v_gene: TRBV19; CDR3nt: TGTGCCAGTGGGAACGGGGCCTTTCTGCAGTTCTTC; CDR3aa: CASGNGAFLQFF
d_gene: NA; abundance: few; j_gene: TRBJ2-1; v_gene: TRBV19; CDR3nt: TGTGCCAGTAGTATCACCGTCTACAATGAGCAGTTCTTC; CDR3aa: CASSITVYNEQFF
d_gene: TRBD2; abundance: few; j_gene: TRBJ2-1; v_gene: TRBV7-2; CDR3nt: TGTGCCAGCAGTCCGGGACTAGAGGGCCACAATGAGCAGTTCTTC; CDR3aa: CASSPGLEGHNEQFF
d_gene: NA; abundance: few; j_gene: TRBJ2-2; v_gene: TRBV20-1; CDR3nt: TGCAGTGCTGATATAGCGGAAGCGAACACCGGGGAGCTGTTTTTT; CDR3aa: CSADIAEANTGELFF
d_gene: TRBD2; abundance: NA; j_gene: TRBJ2-1; v_gene: TRBV4-2; CDR3nt: TGTGCCAGCAGCCCTAGCGGGAGAGGAATAGGGGAGCAGTTCTTC; CDR3aa: CASSPSGRGIGEQFF
d_gene: NA; abundance: many; j_gene: TRBJ1-1; v_gene: TRBV2; CDR3nt: TGTGCCAGCAGTGAATGGTGGAGCACTGAAGCTTTCTTT; CDR3aa: CASSEWWSTEAFF
d_gene: NA; abundance: few; j_gene: TRBJ2-3; v_gene: TRBV6-1; CDR3nt: TGTGCCAGCAGTCTCCAAGCGATCGGGATGCAGTATTTT; CDR3aa: CASSLQAIGMQYF
d_gene: NA; abundance: many; j_gene: TRBJ2-3; v_gene: TRBV7-2; CDR3nt: TGTGCCAGCAGCTTAGGATGGAGGGACACCATCACAGATACGCAGTATTTT; CDR3aa: CASSLGWRDTITDTQYF
d_gene: TRBD1; abundance: NA; j_gene: TRBJ1-5; v_gene: TRBV19; CDR3nt: TGTGCCAGTAGTACGGGACCCGTACAGGGGAGCAATCAGCCCCAGCATTTT; CDR3aa: CASSTGPVQGSNQPQHF
d_gene: NA; abundance: many; j_gene: TRBJ2-5; v_gene: TRBV28; CDR3nt: TGTGCCAGCAGAACACTAGGTCGAGAGACCCAGTACTTC; CDR3aa: CASRTLGRETQYF
d_gene: NA; abundance: many; j_gene: TRBJ1-2; v_gene: TRBV12-3/TRBV12-4; CDR3nt: TGTGCCAGCAGCCGCCGGGAAGCCCTCGCCTATGGCTACACCTTC; CDR3aa: CASSRREALAYGYTF
d_gene: TRBD1; abundance: NA; j_gene: TRBJ2-2; v_gene: TRBV5-1; CDR3nt: TGCGCCAGCAGTGCCCGGACAGGGAACACCGGGGAGCTGTTTTTT; CDR3aa: CASSARTGNTGELFF
d_gene: NA; abundance: many; j_gene: TRBJ1-1; v_gene: TRBV28; CDR3nt: TGTGCCACCCTTATACCTAGCAGGGCACTTAACTACTACACTGAAGCTTTCTTT; CDR3aa: CATLIPSRALNYYTEAFF
d_gene: TRBD1; abundance: many; j_gene: TRBJ1-1; v_gene: TRBV6-2/TRBV6-3; CDR3nt: TGTGCCAGCAGTTATGGGACAGGGGGCACGAACACTGAAGCTTTCTTT; CDR3aa: CASSYGTGGTNTEAFF
d_gene: NA; abundance: NA; j_gene: TRBJ2-7; v_gene: TRBV9; CDR3nt: TGTGCCAGCAGCGTAGCATCAGCGGAGATATACGAGCAGTACTTC; CDR3aa: CASSVASAEIYEQYF
d_gene: NA; abundance: NA; j_gene: TRBJ2-4; v_gene: TRBV25-1; CDR3nt: TGTGCCAGCGCGACAGAAGCCAAAAACATTCAGTACTTC; CDR3aa: CASATEAKNIQYF
d_gene: TRBD1; abundance: many; j_gene: TRBJ2-7; v_gene: TRBV6-2/TRBV6-3; CDR3nt: TGTGCCAGCAGTGACTACCCGGCGACAGGGGTCTACGAGCAGTACTTC; CDR3aa: CASSDYPATGVYEQYF
d_gene: NA; abundance: NA; j_gene: TRBJ1-3; v_gene: TRBV9; CDR3nt: TGTGCCACCCCTGACGCCGCCTCTGGAAACACCATATATTTT; CDR3aa: CATPDAASGNTIYF
d_gene: TRBD2; abundance: many; j_gene: TRBJ2-1; v_gene: TRBV12-3/TRBV12-4; CDR3nt: TGTGCCAGCAGTTTGGGACTAGCGGCCTACAATGAGCAGTTCTTC; CDR3aa: CASSLGLAAYNEQFF
d_gene: NA; abundance: many; j_gene: TRBJ2-7; v_gene: TRBV27; CDR3nt: TGTGCCAGCAGTTTGGGACGAGTCTTCTACGAGCAGTACTTC; CDR3aa: CASSLGRVFYEQYF
d_gene: NA; abundance: NA; j_gene: TRBJ1-3; v_gene: TRBV20-1; CDR3nt: TGCAGTGCTAGACCCGCGCAGTTTACTTCCTCTGGAAACACCATATATTTT; CDR3aa: CSARPAQFTSSGNTIYF
d_gene: NA; abundance: few; j_gene: TRBJ1-1; v_gene: TRBV6-2/TRBV6-3; CDR3nt: TGTGCCAGCAGTTACTCCTACAACACTGAAGCTCTCTTT; CDR3aa: CASSYSYNTEALF
d_gene: NA; abundance: many; j_gene: TRBJ1-2; v_gene: TRBV12-3/TRBV12-4; CDR3nt: TGTGCCAGCAGTTTCCTGCAGGGCCAGGGCTACACCTTC; CDR3aa: CASSFLQGQGYTF
d_gene: TRBD1; abundance: NA; j_gene: TRBJ2-2; v_gene: TRBV19; CDR3nt: TGTGCCAGTAGAGATTTCGGGACAGGGGGCCTACTAGAAAACACCGGGGAGCTGTTTTTT; CDR3aa: CASRDFGTGGLLENTGELFF
d_gene: TRBD2; abundance: NA; j_gene: TRBJ2-3; v_gene: TRBV29-1; CDR3nt: TGCAGCGTTGAACCCTTCCGACTAGCGGACCTGCAATTCGATCTCCCGGCGGGTTGGCAGTATTTT; CDR3aa: CSVEPFRLADLQFDLPAGWQYF
d_gene: NA; abundance: NA; j_gene: TRBJ2-3; v_gene: TRBV11-2; CDR3nt: TGTGCCAGCAGCTTAGATCGAAGGTATTTAGGACAGAGTTTCACAGATACGCAGTATTTT; CDR3aa: CASSLDRRYLGQSFTDTQYF
d_gene: TRBD2; abundance: many; j_gene: TRBJ2-7; v_gene: TRBV7-2; CDR3nt: TGTGCCAGCAGCCTTAGCGGGATCTACGAGCAGTACTTC; CDR3aa: CASSLSGIYEQYF
d_gene: NA; abundance: NA; j_gene: TRBJ2-3; v_gene: TRBV7-9; CDR3nt: TGTGCCAGCGGCCTCCTGGTTACGGGGAGCACAGATACGCAGTATTTT; CDR3aa: CASGLLVTGSTDTQYF
d_gene: NA; abundance: many; j_gene: TRBJ2-5; v_gene: TRBV20-1; CDR3nt: TGCAGTGCTAGAGATCCGTCTAAGTCTGGGACTCAAGAGACCCAGTACTTC; CDR3aa: CSARDPSKSGTQETQYF
d_gene: TRBD2; abundance: NA; j_gene: TRBJ2-4; v_gene: TRBV20-1; CDR3nt: TGCAGTGCTAGTGGGGGACTAGCGGGATTAAACATTCAGTACTTC; CDR3aa: CSASGGLAGLNIQYF
d_gene: NA; abundance: many; j_gene: TRBJ2-7; v_gene: TRBV9; CDR3nt: TGTGCCAGCAGCTCATCAGGGGTCGAGCAGTACTTC; CDR3aa: CASSSSGVEQYF
d_gene: NA; abundance: few; j_gene: TRBJ2-4; v_gene: TRBV5-1; CDR3nt: TGCGCCAGCAGCCCGGACCTCCCTAGGGCCAAAAACATTCAGTACTTC; CDR3aa: CASSPDLPRAKNIQYF
d_gene: NA; abundance: NA; j_gene: TRBJ2-7; v_gene: TRBV30; CDR3nt: TGTGCCTGGAGTCGCCCTCGTGGGGGCACCTACGAGCAGTACTTC; CDR3aa: CAWSRPRGGTYEQYF
d_gene: NA; abundance: NA; j_gene: TRBJ2-3; v_gene: TRBV14; CDR3nt: TGTGCCAGCAGCCAAGGGGAACAGCTTCAAGAAGATACGCAGTATTTT; CDR3aa: CASSQGEQLQEDTQYF
d_gene: TRBD1; abundance: NA; j_gene: TRBJ1-5; v_gene: TRBV20-1; CDR3nt: TGCAGTGCCTCGGGACAGAATAGCCAGCCCCAGCATTTT; CDR3aa: CSASGQNSQPQHF
d_gene: TRBD2; abundance: NA; j_gene: TRBJ2-5; v_gene: TRBV4-3; CDR3nt: TGCGCCAGCAGCCAAGATATTAGCGGGGGAGAGACCCAGTACTTC; CDR3aa: CASSQDISGGETQYF
d_gene: TRBD2; abundance: medium-sized; j_gene: TRBJ2-3; v_gene: TRBV6-1; CDR3nt: TGTGCCAGCAGTGAAGCGCGGGGGGCAGATACGCAGTATTTT; CDR3aa: CASSEARGADTQYF
d_gene: TRBD2; abundance: few; j_gene: TRBJ2-1; v_gene: TRBV27; CDR3nt: TGTGCCAGCAGAAGCGGGAGCCTCTCTACAAATGAGCAGTTCTTC; CDR3aa: CASRSGSLSTNEQFF
d_gene: TRBD2; abundance: many; j_gene: TRBJ2-1; v_gene: TRBV20-1; CDR3nt: TGCAGTGCGAGGACTAGCCGCGGGGGCAATGAGCAGTTCTTC; CDR3aa: CSARTSRGGNEQFF
d_gene: NA; abundance: NA; j_gene: TRBJ1-2; v_gene: TRBV12-3/TRBV12-4; CDR3nt: TGTGCCAGCAGTTTAAGTACAGCCTATGGCTACACCTTC; CDR3aa: CASSLSTAYGYTF
d_gene: NA; abundance: NA; j_gene: TRBJ2-7; v_gene: TRBV20-1; CDR3nt: TGCAGTGCTAGGGCGCTAGCGACTTTCTCCTACGAGCAGTACTTC; CDR3aa: CSARALATFSYEQYF
d_gene: NA; abundance: many; j_gene: TRBJ2-3; v_gene: TRBV20-1; CDR3nt: TGCAGTGCGTCCGGGACTCGGCAGTATTTT; CDR3aa: CSASGTRQYF
d_gene: TRBD1; abundance: few; j_gene: TRBJ1-1; v_gene: TRBV5-5; CDR3nt: TGTGCCAGCAGCGCTACAGGGGGGAACACTGAAGCTTTCTTT; CDR3aa: CASSATGGNTEAFF
d_gene: TRBD2; abundance: NA; j_gene: TRBJ2-2; v_gene: TRBV6-1; CDR3nt: TGTGCCAGCCCCGTGGGGAGGGACACCGGGGAGCTGTTTTTT; CDR3aa: CASPVGRDTGELFF
d_gene: NA; abundance: NA; j_gene: TRBJ1-5; v_gene: TRBV9; CDR3nt: TGTGCCAGCAGCGTAGCTCCAAATCAGCCCCAGCATTTT; CDR3aa: CASSVAPNQPQHF
d_gene: TRBD1; abundance: NA; j_gene: TRBJ1-4; v_gene: TRBV6-2/TRBV6-3; CDR3nt: TGTGCCAGCAGTTCCGGGACAGGTTGGGGAGAAAAACTGTTTTTT; CDR3aa: CASSSGTGWGEKLFF
d_gene: NA; abundance: many; j_gene: TRBJ2-5; v_gene: TRBV12-3/TRBV12-4; CDR3nt: TGTGCCAGCAGTTTAGTAACAGGGAGAGAGACCCAGTACTTC; CDR3aa: CASSLVTGRETQYF
d_gene: NA; abundance: many; j_gene: TRBJ1-5; v_gene: TRBV12-3/TRBV12-4; CDR3nt: TGTGCCAGCAGTTTTCTTGGGGCCAGGGGCAAAATTCCCCAGCATTTT; CDR3aa: CASSFLGARGKIPQHF
d_gene: NA; abundance: many; j_gene: TRBJ1-1; v_gene: TRBV4-1; CDR3nt: TGCGCCAGCAGCCAAGAAAGGGGCGTCACTGAAGCTTTCTTT; CDR3aa: CASSQERGVTEAFF